Listed here are 23 T cell receptor beta chains from one sample, sequenced in a study of cytomegalovirus exposure and HLA in healthy donors. 60 Vbeta and 13 Jbeta primers were used in PCR. Produced via immunoSEQ multiplex PCR; TCRdb's table is partial and in-frame only. The sample includes under 150,000 clones, 70% to 85% seen only once; the top ten take over 2%. Material for sequencing was PBMCs. The receptors shown here come from a woman aged 60-75 years in good health and CMV-seropositive.

This rearrangement joins TRBV7-2 to TRBJ2-5; possible D gene TRBD2, 5 bases. Germline CDR1 SGHTA, CDR2 FQGNSA. V was pared by 5 bases and J by 5 bases, with 12 bases between. The CDR3 is 13 amino acids. The CDR3 DNA is TGTGCCAGCAGCCCCGGGGTAGCGGAGACCCAGTACTTC. This gives the protein CASSPGVAETQYF.

The rearrangement joins TRBV5-4 to TRBJ2-5; 7 bases are a match to TRBD1. This CDR3 is 13 amino acids long. Germline lookup yields CDR1 SGHNT and CDR2 YYREEE (reference sequence). The ends lost 4 bases at V and 3 bases at J; junction bases unmatched: 3. CDR3 sequence (DNA): TGTGCCAGCAGCCTTGGGACAGAAGAGACCCAGTACTTC. This translates into CASSLGTEETQYF.

This chain links TRBV21-1 with TRBJ1-5; TRBD1 is taken as the D call from the table, unchecked against the DNA. TRBV21-1 is annotated as a pseudogene. The CDR3 covers 20 residues. The CDR3 region is CASSLPVGRGFLPSNQPQHF. DNA of the CDR3: TGTGCCAGCAGCCTCCCCGTGGGAAGGGGATTCCTCCCTAGCAATCAGCCCCAGCATTTT.

This chain uses TRBV5-1 with TRBJ2-2, with 9 bases fitting TRBD1. Germline-derived CDR1 and CDR2 are SGHRS and YFSETQ. The CDR3 sequence is 17 residues long. V shed 1 base, J shed 0 bases, and the junction held 4 bases outside the gene matches. In DNA form, the CDR3 reads TGCGCCAGCAGCTTGTGGACAGGGGCGGCGAACACCGGGGAGCTGTTTTTT. Its protein is CASSLWTGAANTGELFF.

This sequence joins TRBV18 and TRBJ1-2; no clear D. The ends were cut back, 5 bases at V and 3 bases at J, with 16 bases in the middle. Germline V CDR1 and CDR2: KGHSH, LQKENI. This CDR3 is built from 15 residues. The CDR3 bases are TGTGCCAGCTCATCCAACAGTGGTAGAGACTATGGCTACACCTTC. As protein: CASSSNSGRDYGYTF.

The V call is TRBV5-1, the J call TRBJ2-7; 8 nucleotides agree with TRBD1. The CDR3 sequence is 15 residues long. V dropped 3 bases and J dropped 3; count of bases not matched to a gene: 8. Germline lookup yields CDR1 SGHRS and CDR2 YFSETQ. The CDR3 region is CASSSGWTGFYEQYF. DNA for the CDR3: TGCGCCAGCAGCTCGGGGTGGACAGGGTTCTACGAGCAGTACTTC.

The rearrangement links TRBV9 to TRBJ2-1; 7 nucleotides agree with TRBD2. The CDR3 is 17 amino acids. The V segment lost 3 bases and the J segment 0 bases; nucleotides outside the gene matches: 9. Germline CDR1 SGDLS, CDR2 YYNGEE. The CDR3 nucleotides are TGTGCCAGCAGCGATGTCGGGGGGTATAGCTCCTACAATGAGCAGTTCTTC. It yields the protein CASSDVGGYSSYNEQFF.

The V call is TRBV28, the J call TRBJ1-3; D unclear. CDR3 length equals 14 residues. Trimming stripped 6 bases from V and 0 bases from J, with 9 bases between. Germline V gene data show CDR1 as MDHEN and CDR2 as SYDVKM. The CDR3 sequence: CASRPLVSGNTIYF. The CDR3 DNA sequence: TGTGCCAGCAGGCCACTAGTCTCTGGAAACACCATATATTTT.

The chain joins TRBV19 to TRBJ2-7, with D possibly matching TRBD1 (6 bases). The germline CDR1 and CDR2 sequences are LNHDA and SQIVND (reference sequence). The V and J ends lost 1 base and 4 bases respectively, with 8 bases between them. The CDR3 spans 13 residues. CDR3 sequence reads: CASSIGDMYEQYF. DNA for the CDR3: TGTGCCAGTAGTATAGGGGACATGTACGAGCAGTACTTC.

The chain carries TRBV4-1 and TRBJ2-7; D may be TRBD1 (7 bases). Germline CDR1 and CDR2: MGHRA and YSYEKL. V lost 6 bases and J 3 bases, leaving 21 bases between the germline ends. The CDR3 loop spans 16 amino acids. For the CDR3, the DNA is TGCGCCAGCAGTTCTCTACAGGGGCAGGAGGGCTACGAGCAGTACTTC. Protein sequence: CASSSLQGQEGYEQYF.

The CDR3 DNA follows: TGCGCCAGCAGCTTTTCCTTGGCAGAGAACACTGAAGCTTTCTTT. Translating it yields CASSFSLAENTEAFF. The chain joins TRBV4-1 to TRBJ1-1; D not certain. This CDR3 has 15 residues. The ends were cut back, 5 bases at V and 1 base at J, with 14 bases in the middle. Germline CDR1 reads MGHRA; CDR2 reads YSYEKL.

The rearrangement joins TRBV5-1 to TRBJ1-4, with D possibly being TRBD1 (6 bases). Germline loops: CDR1 SGHRS, CDR2 YFSETQ. The CDR3 sequence is 16 residues long. Trimming removed 2 bases from V and 5 bases from J, with 16 bases in between. The CDR3 loop reads CASSFGVRGGNEKLFF. The CDR3 DNA reads as TGCGCCAGCAGCTTTGGTGTTAGGGGGGGAAATGAAAAACTGTTTTTT.

The chain couples TRBV25-1 to TRBJ1-1; D is possibly TRBD1 (5 bases). The CDR3 covers 13 residues. V was cut by 4 bases and J by 4 bases, with 10 bases left in between. CDR1 MGHDK and CDR2 SYGVNS come from the germline V gene. The CDR3 nucleotides read TGTGCCAGCAGTGTGGGGGAGGTCACTGAAGCTTTCTTT. As protein: CASSVGEVTEAFF. Filled out from reference TRBV25-1 and TRBJ1-1, the complete variable domain reads EADIYQTPRYLVIGTGKKITLECSQTMGHDKMYWYQQDPGMELHLIHYSYGVNSTEKGDLSSESTVSRIRTEHFPLTLESARPSHTSQYLCASSVGEVTEAFFGQGTRLTVV.

The chain combines TRBV27 with TRBJ1-2; D not certain. Germline CDR1 reads MNHEY; CDR2 reads SMNVEV (reference sequence). This CDR3 is 14 amino acids long. The V gene lost 4 bases and the J gene lost 0 bases, with 9 bases spanning the gap. The CDR3 sequence is CASSSRSANYGYTF. The CDR3 DNA sequence: TGTGCCAGCAGTTCCCGATCAGCTAACTATGGCTACACCTTC.

The CDR3 spells CASTGDAPYEQYF. The DNA for the CDR3 is TGCGCCAGCACGGGGGACGCTCCCTACGAGCAGTACTTC. This chain connects TRBV5-1 to TRBJ2-7, with D perhaps matching TRBD2 (6 bases). Trimming pared 6 bases from V and 2 bases from J, leaving 12 bases between. Germline V CDR1 and CDR2: SGHRS, YFSETQ. This CDR3 is 13 amino acids long.

The chain carries TRBV5-4 and TRBJ1-4; D remains ambiguous. V dropped 0 bases and J dropped 8 bases, with 14 bases sitting between them. Germline V gene lookup returns CDR1 SGHNT and CDR2 YYREEE (reference sequence). The CDR3 covers 15 residues. The CDR3: CASSLEPAQAEKLFF. The CDR3 bases are TGTGCCAGCAGCTTGGAGCCGGCTCAGGCAGAAAAACTGTTTTTT. Looking up the rest from reference TRBV5-4 and TRBJ1-4 gives the full variable domain: ETGVTQSPTHLIKTRGQQVTLRCSSQSGHNTVSWYQQALGQGPQFIFQYYREEENGRGNFPPRFSGLQFPNYSSELNVNALELDDSALYLCASSLEPAQAEKLFFGSGTQLSVL.

V is TRBV6-1 and J is TRBJ1-5, with D unresolved. Trimming removed 6 bases from V and 3 bases from J, with 15 bases in between. This CDR3 spans 15 amino acids. Germline V gene data show CDR1 as MNHNS and CDR2 as SASEGT. This CDR3 reads CASSATFPNNQPQHF. In DNA, the CDR3 is TGTGCCAGCAGCGCCACTTTTCCCAACAATCAGCCCCAGCATTTT.

The V and J genes are TRBV15 and TRBJ1-2, with D perhaps TRBD1 (5 bases). The CDR3 extends over 16 amino acids. Per germline, CDR1 LNHNV and CDR2 YYDKDF (reference sequence). V was cut by 1 base and J by 2 bases, with 14 bases left in between. CDR3 sequence reads: CATSRAGTGRNYGYTF. CDR3 DNA sequence: TGTGCCACCAGCAGAGCGGGGACGGGGAGGAACTATGGCTACACCTTC.

The J gene is TRBJ2-7, the V gene TRBV7-9; weak D call: TRBD1 (6 bases). The CDR3 is made up of 14 amino acids. Germline V CDR1 and CDR2: SEHNR, FQNEAQ (reference sequence). With 5 bases removed from V and 0 bases from J, the gap between germline ends came to 11 bases. The CDR3 here is CASSPGQISYEQYF. In nucleotides, the CDR3 is TGTGCCAGCAGCCCCGGACAGATCTCCTACGAGCAGTACTTC.

J is TRBJ2-6 and V is TRBV10-3, with a possible D match to TRBD2 (5 bases). The germline gives CDR1 ENHRY, CDR2 SYGVKD. The CDR3 length is 16 residues. With 0 bases removed from V and 2 bases from J, the gap between germline ends came to 8 bases. The CDR3 sequence is CAISESTGTGANVLTF. The CDR3 DNA reads as TGTGCCATCAGTGAGTCGACCGGGACTGGGGCCAACGTCCTGACTTTC.

This clone was detected a few times. The rearrangement uses TRBV29-1 and TRBJ2-2, with D tentatively TRBD2 (6 bases). Trimming pared 6 bases from V and 4 bases from J, leaving 18 bases between. The CDR3 covers 15 residues. Per germline, CDR1 SQVTM and CDR2 ANQGSEA. CDR3 amino acids: CSVSLWRGRTGELFF. The DNA for the CDR3 is TGCAGCGTCTCTCTTTGGCGGGGTCGCACCGGGGAGCTGTTTTTT.

The chain carries TRBV7-3 and TRBJ2-5; possibly TRBD1 for D (6 bases). V lost 0 bases, J lost 1 base, and 9 bases lay in between. CDR1 and CDR2 (germline): SGHTA, FQGTGA. This CDR3 has 15 amino acids. This CDR3 reads CASSLTDSGQETQYF. The CDR3 bases are TGTGCCAGCAGCTTAACGGACAGCGGCCAAGAGACCCAGTACTTC.

J is TRBJ2-7 and V is TRBV27, with 8 bases matching TRBD1. CDR1 is MNHEY and CDR2 is SMNVEV in the germline V gene (reference sequence). This CDR3 is 14 amino acids long. With 8 bases clipped from V and 6 bases from J, the junction kept 12 bases outside the gene matches. The CDR3: CASRIPDRVGEQYF. CDR3 bases: TGTGCCAGCCGGATTCCGGACAGGGTGGGCGAGCAGTACTTC.